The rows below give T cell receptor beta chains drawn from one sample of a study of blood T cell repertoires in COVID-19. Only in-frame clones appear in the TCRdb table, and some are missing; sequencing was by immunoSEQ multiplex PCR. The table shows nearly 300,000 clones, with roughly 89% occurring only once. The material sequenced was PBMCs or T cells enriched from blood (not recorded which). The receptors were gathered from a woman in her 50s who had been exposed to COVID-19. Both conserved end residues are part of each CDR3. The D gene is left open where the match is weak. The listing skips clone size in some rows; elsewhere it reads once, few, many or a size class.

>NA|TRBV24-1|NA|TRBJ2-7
TGTGCCACCAGTGACTCGGGGGATTTCTACGAGCAGTACTTC
CATSDSGDFYEQYF
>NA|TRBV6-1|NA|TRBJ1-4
TGTGCCAGCAGTGAACAACAGGGCACTAATGAAAAACTGTTTTTT
CASSEQQGTNEKLFF
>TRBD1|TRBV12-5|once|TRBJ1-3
TGTGCTAGTGGTTCCCGGACAGGTATACACCTTTACTCTGGAAACACCATATATTTT
CASGSRTGIHLYSGNTIYF
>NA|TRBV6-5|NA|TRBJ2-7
TGTGCCAGCAAATCCAGCGGCTCCTACGAGCAGTACTTC
CASKSSGSYEQYF
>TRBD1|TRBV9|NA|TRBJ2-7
TGTGCCAGCAGCGTTGCCGGGACAGGGGGTTACGAGCAGTACTTC
CASSVAGTGGYEQYF
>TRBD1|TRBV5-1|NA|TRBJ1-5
TGCGCCAGCAGCGAGGGGACAGGGGATCAGCCCCAGCATTTT
CASSEGTGDQPQHF
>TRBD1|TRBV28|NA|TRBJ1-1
TGTGCCAGCAGTTCTACAGGGGGTCGCACTGAAGCTTTCTTT
CASSSTGGRTEAFF
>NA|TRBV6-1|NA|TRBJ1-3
TGTGCCAGCAGTGAAACCCAGTACAGCTACTCTGGAAACACCATATATTTT
CASSETQYSYSGNTIYF
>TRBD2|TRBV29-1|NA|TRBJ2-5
TGCAGCGTTGAGATTAGCGGGGGGGCGGGAGAGACCCAGTACTTC
CSVEISGGAGETQYF
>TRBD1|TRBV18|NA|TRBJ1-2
TGTGCCAGCTCACCACCGCAGGGGGCGGTTGTGTATGGCTACACCTTC
CASSPPQGAVVYGYTF
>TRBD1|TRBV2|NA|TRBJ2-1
TGTGCCAGCAAACTACAGGGGGCTCCGAATGAGCAGTTCTTC
CASKLQGAPNEQFF
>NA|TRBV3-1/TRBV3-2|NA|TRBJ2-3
TGTGCCAGCAGCCAAGGGCCCACAGATACGCAGTATTTT
CASSQGPTDTQYF
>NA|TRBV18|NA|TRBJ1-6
TGTGCCAGCTCACAGACCGGGGATTATAATTCACCCCTCCACTTT
CASSQTGDYNSPLHF
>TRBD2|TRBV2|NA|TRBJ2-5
TGTGCCAGCAAGGGAGGACTAGCGGGGACCCCGCAGTACTTC
CASKGGLAGTPQYF
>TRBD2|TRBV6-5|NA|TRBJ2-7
TGTGCCAGCAGTTTCTTAGCGGGGGGGCTTTCCTACGAGCAGTACTTC
CASSFLAGGLSYEQYF
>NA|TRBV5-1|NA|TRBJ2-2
TGCGCCAGCAGCCGGGTGGCCTCGGGCGGGGAGCTGTTTTTT
CASSRVASGGELFF
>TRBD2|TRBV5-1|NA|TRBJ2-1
TGCGCCAGCAGCCCGGGACTAGCGGGGGGCCCTTTCTACAATGAGCAGTTCTTC
CASSPGLAGGPFYNEQFF
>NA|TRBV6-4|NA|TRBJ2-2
TGTGCCAGCACGCCAACTCCCGCGAACACCGGGGAGCTGTTTTTT
CASTPTPANTGELFF
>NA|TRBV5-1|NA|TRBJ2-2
TGCGCCAGCAGCCGCAATGAGAGGGAGCTGTTTTTT
CASSRNERELFF
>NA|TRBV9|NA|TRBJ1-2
TGTGCCAGCAGCGTAGATCTTAGCTATGGCTACACCTTC
CASSVDLSYGYTF
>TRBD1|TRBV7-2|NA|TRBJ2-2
TGTGCCAGCAGCCCCCGGACAGGGTACACCGGGGAGCTGTTTTTT
CASSPRTGYTGELFF
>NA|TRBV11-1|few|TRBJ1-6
TGTGCCAGCAGCTCCGGGACACTGGCTGGGTCCCTCCACTTT
CASSSGTLAGSLHF
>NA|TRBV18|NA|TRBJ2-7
TGTGCCAGCTCCCGAAACCTGGAGGGCGACGAGCAGTACTTC
CASSRNLEGDEQYF
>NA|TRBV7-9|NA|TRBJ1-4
TGTGCCAGCAGCTTCCTCAGGACAGACCGTAATGAAAAACTGTTTTTT
CASSFLRTDRNEKLFF
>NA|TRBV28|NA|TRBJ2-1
TGTGCCAGCACTAGCGCCAATTACAATGAGCAGTTCTTC
CASTSANYNEQFF
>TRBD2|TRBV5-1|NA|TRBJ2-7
TGCGCCAGCAGCTTGGGGGTAGCGGGGGATTACGAGCAGTACTTC
CASSLGVAGDYEQYF
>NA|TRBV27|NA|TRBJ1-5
TGTGCCAGCAGTTTATCACAGGGATATCAGCCCCAGCATTTT
CASSLSQGYQPQHF
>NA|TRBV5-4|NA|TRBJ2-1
TGTGCCAGCAAACAAAACAATGAGCAGTTCTTC
CASKQNNEQFF
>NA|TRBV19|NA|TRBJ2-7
TGTGCCAGTAGTACCCCCTTGGAGTACGAGCAGTACTTC
CASSTPLEYEQYF
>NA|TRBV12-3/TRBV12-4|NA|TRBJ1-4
TGTGCCAGTAGTGTCGGGGCTAATGAAAAACTGTTTTTT
CASSVGANEKLFF
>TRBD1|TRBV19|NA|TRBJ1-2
TGTGCCAGTAGCTCTCTCCGGGACAGTCTTGGCTACACCTTC
CASSSLRDSLGYTF
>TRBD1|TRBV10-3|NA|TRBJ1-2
TGTGCCATCAGTCGGGACAGGGTGATAAACACCTTC
CAISRDRVINTF
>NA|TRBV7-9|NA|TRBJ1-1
TGTGCCAGCAGCACTATATATGCGGAGAACACTGAAGCTTTCTTT
CASSTIYAENTEAFF
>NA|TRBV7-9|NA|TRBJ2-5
TGTGCCAGCAGCCCGTCGACAGGGACTCAAGAGACCCAGTACTTC
CASSPSTGTQETQYF
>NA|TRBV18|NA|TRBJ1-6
TGTGCCAGCTCACCATCGGAGTCCTATAATTCACCCCTCCACTTT
CASSPSESYNSPLHF
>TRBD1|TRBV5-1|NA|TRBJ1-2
TGCGCCAGCAGCCAGGACCCGGGACAGACCTATGGCTACACCTTC
CASSQDPGQTYGYTF
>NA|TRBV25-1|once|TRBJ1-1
TGTGCCAGCAGTGAATACGGAACAGGGCGGAGCACTGAAGCTTTCTTT
CASSEYGTGRSTEAFF
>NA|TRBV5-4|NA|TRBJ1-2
TGTGCCAGCAGCCACCACAGATTGGATGGCTACACCTTC
CASSHHRLDGYTF
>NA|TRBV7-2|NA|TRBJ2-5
TGTGCCAGCAGCAGGGGGGGGCCAGGAACCCAGTACTTC
CASSRGGPGTQYF
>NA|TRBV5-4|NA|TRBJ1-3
TGTGCCAGCACCCTAGGAGTATCTGGAAACACCATATATTTT
CASTLGVSGNTIYF
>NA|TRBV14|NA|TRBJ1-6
TGTGCCAGCAGCCAAGATCAGGGATTCAGTTCACCCCTCCACTTT
CASSQDQGFSSPLHF
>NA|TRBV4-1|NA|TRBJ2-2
TGCGCCAGCAGAGCGGGCCCGGCGTCGGCCGGGGAGCTGTTTTTT
CASRAGPASAGELFF
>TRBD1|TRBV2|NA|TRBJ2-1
TGTGCCAGCAAACGGGACAGCTCCTACAATGAGCAGTTCTTC
CASKRDSSYNEQFF
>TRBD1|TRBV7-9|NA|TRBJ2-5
TGTGCCAGCAGCTGGGGGGACAGGGCCGTGGAGGAGACCCAGTACTTC
CASSWGDRAVEETQYF